A single sample is the source of the 5 T cell receptor beta chains below, sequenced in a study of cytomegalovirus exposure and HLA in healthy donors (dated by TCRdb to 2016 to 2017). Libraries were constructed by the immunoSEQ multiplex PCR assay. TCRdb took over this immuneACCESS table, retaining in-frame rearrangements with V and J assigned. Such tables are incomplete; in checked studies, under half of the missing clones stem from an unresolved V gene, and the remainder is unexplained. The sample has roughly 140,000 clones on record, roughly 91% of them singletons. The ten largest clonotypes hold 3.3% of the sample. The source material was PBMCs. These receptors came from a woman younger than 30 in good health and CMV-seropositive.

The V gene is TRBV27, the J gene TRBJ2-2, with a weak D call TRBD2 (6 bases). V was pared by 10 bases and J by 1 base, with 16 bases between. This CDR3 region has 15 residues. Per the germline V gene, CDR1 is MNHEY and CDR2 is SMNVEV (reference sequence). The CDR3 spells CATRTGDLNTGELFF. The CDR3 coding sequence is TGTGCCACCAGAACGGGGGACCTGAACACCGGGGAGCTGTTTTTT.

V is TRBV30 and J is TRBJ2-1; 9 bases fit TRBD2. There are 14 residues in the CDR3. Trimming at V came to 3 bases and at J to 9 bases, leaving 9 bases not matched to a gene. CDR1 is GTSNPN, CDR2 SVGIG, per germline (reference sequence). The CDR3 sequence is CAWRGLAGFGEQFF. CDR3 DNA sequence: TGTGCCTGGAGAGGGCTAGCGGGATTTGGTGAGCAGTTCTTC.

This sequence joins TRBV6-5 and TRBJ1-2, with D tentatively TRBD1 (6 bases). CDR3 length: 15 residues. The ends were cut back, 4 bases at V and 2 bases at J, with 14 bases in the middle. Germline V lookup: CDR1 MNHEY, CDR2 SVGAGI. The CDR3 coding sequence is TGTGCCAGCAGTTCCCCAGGGGAAGGGAACTATGGCTACACCTTC. Translation gives CASSSPGEGNYGYTF.

V gene TRBV5-1 combines with J gene TRBJ2-7, with 7 bases matching TRBD2. Germline-derived CDR1 and CDR2 are SGHRS and YFSETQ. With 5 bases clipped from V and 4 bases from J, the junction kept 12 bases outside the gene matches. The CDR3 is 15 residues long. The CDR3, as DNA: TGCGCCAGCAGTCACCCGGGACTACCCTCGTACGAGCAGTACTTC. It codes for CASSHPGLPSYEQYF.

CDR3 sequence: CSVGGGHKINYGYTF. CDR3 nucleotides: TGCAGCGTTGGCGGCGGACATAAGATTAACTATGGCTACACCTTC. V and J are TRBV29-1 and TRBJ1-2; D is perhaps TRBD1 (5 bases). CDR1 and CDR2 (germline): SQVTM, ANQGSEA. V lost 4 bases to trimming and J lost 1 base, with 16 bases between them. This CDR3 contains 15 residues.